A single sample gave rise to the 26 T cell receptor beta chains below, sequenced in a study of shared clonotypes between healthy human individuals. Only in-frame clones appear in the TCRdb table, and some are missing; sequencing was by immunoSEQ multiplex PCR. The sample holds about 560,000 clones, around 78% seen once. Material: PBMCs. The receptors come from a woman aged 40 to 50 in good health. Some clones in this sample may be carry-over from other donors' samples.

The V and J genes are TRBV7-9 and TRBJ1-1, with 8 nucleotides matching TRBD1. Germline V gene lookup returns CDR1 SEHNR and CDR2 FQNEAQ (reference sequence). The J segment lost 8 bases and the V segment lost 4 bases, leaving 3 bases of the junction unmatched. The CDR3 sequence is 12 residues long. CDR3 sequence: CASSSGTGEAFF. The CDR3 DNA sequence: TGTGCCAGCAGCTCAGGGACAGGAGAAGCTTTCTTT.

This clone turned up a few times. The junction does not match germline at one end; this may be a read error. This chain joins TRBV27 and TRBJ1-1; D is perhaps TRBD1 (5 bases). This CDR3 region has 14 residues. The germline CDR1 and CDR2 sequences are MNHEY and SMNVEV (reference sequence). The CDR3 DNA reads TGTGCCAGCAGTTTGCAGGGCCCGAACGCTGAAGCTTTCTTT. Its protein product is CASSLQGPNAEAFF.

There are a few counts of this clone. The CDR3 sequence: CASSQSQGLSYEQYF. CDR3 nucleotides: TGCGCCAGCAGTCAATCGCAGGGCCTGTCCTACGAGCAGTACTTC. The chain links TRBV23-1 to TRBJ2-7; tentative D call: TRBD1 (5 bases). TRBV23-1 is given ORF status, its function remaining uncertain. Trimming took off 0 bases at V and 1 base at J, with 10 bases between the two ends. The CDR3 consists of 15 residues.

This clone was recorded only once. V and J are TRBV5-1 and TRBJ1-3; no firm D call. The ends were cut back, 0 bases at V and 2 bases at J, with 9 bases in the middle. Germline assignment: CDR1 SGHRS and CDR2 YFSETQ. The CDR3 spans 15 residues. This CDR3 reads CASSLGSGPGNTIYF. The CDR3 nucleotides are TGCGCCAGCAGCTTGGGATCCGGGCCTGGAAACACCATATATTTT.

J is TRBJ2-4 and V is TRBV18, with TRBD2 identical over 9 bases. The CDR3 totals 15 residues. The J segment lost 5 bases and the V segment lost 0 bases, leaving 2 bases of the junction unmatched. Germline V gene data show CDR1 as KGHSH and CDR2 as LQKENI. The CDR3: CASSPPGLAENIQYF. The CDR3 DNA is TGTGCCAGCTCACCACCGGGACTAGCAGAAAACATTCAGTACTTC.

This clone came up once. The rearrangement joins TRBV18 to TRBJ2-7; 8 nucleotides align to TRBD2. The CDR3 runs to 13 residues. J was trimmed by 6 bases and V by 5 bases; bases with no gene match: 6. Germline CDR1 KGHSH, CDR2 LQKENI. This CDR3 is CASSAGGAAEQYF. The CDR3 DNA sequence: TGTGCCAGCTCAGCGGGGGGAGCGGCCGAGCAGTACTTC.

The genes are TRBV7-6 and TRBJ2-1; perhaps TRBD2 as D (6 bases). This CDR3 contains 13 residues. Trimming stripped 1 base from V and 14 bases from J, with 15 bases between. CDR1 SGHVS and CDR2 FNYEAQ come from the germline V gene. CDR3 amino acids: CASSLEGRRGKFF. CDR3 in DNA: TGTGCCAGCAGCTTAGAGGGTCGGCGCGGGAAGTTCTTC.

The CDR3 nucleotides are TGTGCCAGCAGCGTAGGGGGACGACAGGGGGACACCGGGGAGCTGTTTTTT. The encoded protein is CASSVGGRQGDTGELFF. The chain combines TRBV9 with TRBJ2-2; 9 bases are a match to TRBD1. The V gene's germline CDR1 is SGDLS and CDR2 YYNGEE. V shed 0 bases, J shed 3 bases, and the junction held 6 bases outside the gene matches. The CDR3 length is 17 residues. The whole variable domain, remainder taken from reference TRBV9 and TRBJ2-2, is DSGVTQTPKHLITATGQRVTLRCSPRSGDLSVYWYQQSLDQGLQFLIQYYNGEERAKGNILERFSAQQFPDLHSELNLSSLELGDSALYFCASSVGGRQGDTGELFFGEGSRLTVL.

The V call is TRBV30, the J call TRBJ2-7, with D uncertain. Per the germline V gene, CDR1 is GTSNPN and CDR2 is SVGIG (reference sequence). The CDR3 is 11 residues long. The germline V and J ends were trimmed by 5 bases and 4 bases, with 9 bases remaining between them. The DNA of the CDR3 is TGTGCCTGGGGATTGCTATACGAGCAGTACTTC. Translated, it gives CAWGLLYEQYF. Combining the CDR3 with reference TRBV30 and TRBJ2-7 gives the whole variable domain SQTIHQWPATLVQPVGSPLSLECTVEGTSNPNLYWYRQAAGRGLQLLFYSVGIGQISSEVPQNLSASRPQDRQFILSSKKLLLSDSGFYLCAWGLLYEQYFGPGTRLTVT.

The chain is built from TRBV5-6 and TRBJ2-2; D may be TRBD1 (7 bases). CDR1 is SGHDT and CDR2 is YYEEEE in the germline V gene. This CDR3 comprises 13 residues. Trimming pared 4 bases from V and 6 bases from J, leaving 10 bases between. The CDR3 nucleotides read TGTGCCAGCAGCGCGGGACAGTCCGGGGAGCTGTTTTTT. As protein: CASSAGQSGELFF.

This clone was observed a handful of times. The V gene is TRBV18, the J gene TRBJ2-7; the D gene is possibly TRBD1 (5 bases). Germline V gene sequence: CDR1 KGHSH, CDR2 LQKENI. The ends were cut back, 4 bases at V and 6 bases at J, with 10 bases in the middle. The CDR3 spans 12 residues. This chain's CDR3 is CASSRPQGEQYF. Written as DNA, the CDR3 is TGTGCCAGCTCACGACCCCAGGGCGAGCAGTACTTC.

The rearrangement uses TRBV2 and TRBJ2-1, with 11 nucleotides matching TRBD1. The germline CDR1 and CDR2 sequences are SNHLY and FYNNEI. This CDR3 has 16 amino acids. The trim removed 3 bases at V and 14 bases at J, leaving 15 bases unmatched. CDR3 in amino acids: CASSEGQGETRAGEFF. CDR3 coding DNA: TGTGCCAGCAGTGAGGGACAGGGGGAAACTCGGGCCGGGGAGTTCTTC.

As to this clone: Germline is not matched at one junction end, which may reflect a read error. The CDR3 DNA reads as TGCAGCGTTGTGGGGGCCAGGAACACTGAAGTTTTCTTT. Encoded protein: CSVVGARNTEVFF. This sequence joins TRBV29-1 and TRBJ1-1; possible D gene TRBD1, 6 bases. Germline V CDR1 and CDR2: SQVTM, ANQGSEA. This CDR3 is 13 amino acids long.

This clone came up once. This chain uses TRBV11-2 with TRBJ2-2; perhaps TRBD2 as D (6 bases). The CDR3 extends over 15 amino acids. CDR1 and CDR2 (germline): SGHAT, FQNNGV. V was shortened by 4 bases and J by 5 bases, with 14 bases between the two germline ends. The CDR3 region has the DNA TGTGCCAGCAGCTACGGGAGCTCAGTAACCGGGGAGCTGTTTTTT. Protein: CASSYGSSVTGELFF.

The rearrangement uses TRBV11-3 and TRBJ2-3; 7 bases fit TRBD2. The germline V gene encodes CDR1 SGHNT and CDR2 YENEEA. The junction had 8 bases not matched to a gene; V was cut back by 3 bases and J by 5 bases. This CDR3 comprises 15 residues. The CDR3 DNA is TGTGCCAGCAGCTTCCGGGCGGGAGCGGGAGATACGCAGTATTTT. It encodes CASSFRAGAGDTQYF.

The CDR3 loop is CASSPQTVWNQPQHF. CDR3 DNA: TGTGCCAGTAGTCCACAGACAGTATGGAATCAGCCCCAGCATTTT. This chain uses TRBV19 with TRBJ1-5; possibly TRBD1 for D (5 bases). V lost 5 bases, J lost 4 bases, and 15 bases lay in between. Germline loops: CDR1 LNHDA, CDR2 SQIVND (reference sequence). The CDR3 loop spans 15 amino acids.

The chain joins TRBV11-2 to TRBJ2-1; 15 nucleotides line up with TRBD2. Germline V CDR1 and CDR2: SGHAT, FQNNGV. This CDR3 is built from 16 residues. V lost 4 bases and J lost 9; bases outside the gene matches: 7. The CDR3, as DNA: TGTGCCAGCAGCTATAGGACTAGCGGGAGGGCAGGTGAGCAGTTCTTC. This encodes CASSYRTSGRAGEQFF.

The chain uses TRBV7-9 and TRBJ2-3; D remains unclear. Trimming took 5 bases from V and 0 from J, leaving 18 bases between them. The germline V gene has CDR1 SEHNR and CDR2 FQNEAQ (reference sequence). This CDR3 has 17 amino acids. The CDR3 reads CASSPPPRSVSTDTQYF. CDR3 nucleotide sequence: TGTGCCAGCAGCCCCCCCCCTAGAAGCGTCAGCACAGATACGCAGTATTTT.

The V gene is TRBV30, the J gene TRBJ2-7; unclear D gene. Germline-derived CDR1 and CDR2 are GTSNPN and SVGIG (reference sequence). The CDR3 totals 13 residues. V was trimmed by 5 bases and J by 4 bases, leaving 15 bases between them. Written as DNA, the CDR3 is TGTGCCTGGGGAACCTCCCTGGGATACGAGCAGTACTTC. Protein product: CAWGTSLGYEQYF.

The V and J genes are TRBV30 and TRBJ2-5, with a weak D call TRBD1 (6 bases). The germline V gene has CDR1 GTSNPN and CDR2 SVGIG (reference sequence). V was pared by 2 bases and J by 11 bases, with 21 bases between. This CDR3 has 14 residues. The CDR3 here is CAWSLSGTSYQQYF. The CDR3 DNA follows: TGTGCCTGGAGTCTGTCCGGGACATCTTATCAGCAGTACTTC. Drawing the rest from reference TRBV30 and TRBJ2-5, the complete variable domain is SQTIHQWPATLVQPVGSPLSLECTVEGTSNPNLYWYRQAAGRGLQLLFYSVGIGQISSEVPQNLSASRPQDRQFILSSKKLLLSDSGFYLCAWSLSGTSYQQYFGPGTRLLVL.

V usage is TRBV4-3 and J usage is TRBJ1-1; TRBD1 matches 7 bases. The CDR3 spans 14 residues. CDR1 is LGHNA, CDR2 YSLEER, per germline. Trimming at V came to 4 bases and at J to 7 bases, leaving 9 bases not matched to a gene. The CDR3 region is CASSLTQGEGEAFF. The DNA for the CDR3 is TGCGCCAGCAGCCTCACCCAGGGGGAGGGTGAAGCTTTCTTT.

CDR3 residues: CASSAEDRNQHF. The CDR3, as DNA: TGTGCCAGCAGCGCTGAGGACAGAAACCAGCATTTT. J is TRBJ1-5 and V is TRBV9; maybe TRBD1 (6 bases). The CDR3 spans 12 residues. The V gene's germline CDR1 is SGDLS and CDR2 YYNGEE. The germline V and J ends were trimmed by 3 bases and 12 bases, with 13 bases remaining between them.

At least ten counts were recorded for this clone. This CDR3 is also generated by other DNA sequences in the sample. V is TRBV4-3 and J is TRBJ1-4, with 7 bases aligning to TRBD1. Germline-derived CDR1 and CDR2 are LGHNA and YSLEER. Trimming took 4 bases from V and 8 from J; bases not matched to a gene: 10. This CDR3 is built from 15 residues. The CDR3 coding sequence is TGCGCCAGCAGCCGAGAGACAGGGAAGGAAGAAAAACTGTTTTTT. Translating it yields CASSRETGKEEKLFF.

The chain combines TRBV7-9 with TRBJ2-1; TRBD2 matches at 14 bases. From germline, CDR1 is SEHNR and CDR2 FQNEAQ (reference sequence). CDR3 size: 16 residues. The ends lost 2 bases at V and 6 bases at J; junction bases unmatched: 3. This CDR3 reads CASSLKGLAGVNEQFF. The DNA for the CDR3 is TGTGCCAGCAGCTTAAAGGGACTAGCGGGAGTCAATGAGCAGTTCTTC.

At least ten counts were recorded for this clone. This sample includes further DNA sequences coding for the same CDR3. V and J are TRBV9 and TRBJ1-4; D unclear. This CDR3 has 15 amino acids. Germline V gives CDR1 SGDLS, CDR2 YYNGEE. Deletions cut 3 bases from V and 5 bases from J, with 14 bases between. CDR3 nucleotide sequence: TGTGCCAGCAGCGGAGGAGGCAGACGGAATGAAAAACTGTTTTTT. Amino acid sequence: CASSGGGRRNEKLFF.

Regarding this clone: Being one base from a much bigger clone, this may be a read error. This same CDR3 is encoded by further DNA sequences in the sample. This sequence joins TRBV7-9 and TRBJ2-2, with TRBD1 identical over 7 bases. The CDR3 is 14 residues long. Germline V gene sequence: CDR1 SEHNR, CDR2 FQNEAQ (reference sequence). The CDR3, as DNA: TGTGCCAGCAGCCCACCAGGGGGAATCGGGGAGCTGTTCTTT. Translating it yields CASSPPGGIGELFF. Combining the CDR3 with reference TRBV7-9 and TRBJ2-2 gives the whole variable domain DTGVSQNPRHKITKRGQNVTFRCDPISEHNRLYWYRQTLGQGPEFLTYFQNEAQLEKSRLLSDRFSAERPKGSFSTLEIQRTEQGDSAMYLCASSPPGGIGELFFGEGSRLTVL.